The present T cell receptor (beta chain) was sequenced within a study of blood T cell repertoires in COVID-19. Study as a whole: Sites in the United States, Italy and Spain provided acute and convalescent COVID-19 samples. The cDNA or gDNA used as material had been derived from T cells, B-cell-depleted T cells, or PBMCs.

In germline, CDR1 is MNHEY, CDR2 SVGEGT. Trimming pared 6 bases from V and 5 bases from J, leaving 13 bases between. The CDR3 runs to 14 residues. Per the original data handling: Scientists estimated how many nucleated cells there were by amplifying reference gene primers. The protocol was immunoSEQ multiplex PCR, while the TCRdb copy is restricted to in-frame clones and leaves out a portion. V and J calls and clone size are copied from that table; D and trimming were computed from the DNA. The repertoire holds about 250,000 clones, with about 80% as singletons. The rearrangement uses TRBV6-2 or TRBV6-3 and TRBJ2-2; D is possibly TRBD1 or TRBD2 (5 bases each). Sequenced: peripheral blood. This TCR was sampled from a man of 80 years or more with acute or convalescent COVID-19. CDR3 sequence: CASRYRRWTGELFF. CDR3 DNA: TGTGCCAGCAGATACAGGAGGTGGACCGGGGAGCTGTTTTTT.